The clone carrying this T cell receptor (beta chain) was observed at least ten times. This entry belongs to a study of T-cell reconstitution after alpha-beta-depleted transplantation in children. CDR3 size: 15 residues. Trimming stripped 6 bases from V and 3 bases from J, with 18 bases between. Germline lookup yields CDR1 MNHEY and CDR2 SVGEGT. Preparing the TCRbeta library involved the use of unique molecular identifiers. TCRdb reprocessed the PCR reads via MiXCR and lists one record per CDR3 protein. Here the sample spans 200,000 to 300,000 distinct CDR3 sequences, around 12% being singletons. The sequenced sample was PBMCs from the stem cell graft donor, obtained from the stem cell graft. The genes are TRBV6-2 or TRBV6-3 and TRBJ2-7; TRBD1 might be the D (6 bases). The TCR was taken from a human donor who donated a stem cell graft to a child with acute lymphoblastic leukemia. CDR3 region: CASRDGQKLDYEQYF. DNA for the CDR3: TGTGCCAGCAGAGACGGACAGAAATTGGACTACGAGCAGTACTTC.